This T cell receptor beta chain emerged from a study of cytotoxic CD8 clonotypes in ibrutinib-treated CLL. Study observations and caveats: Clonality went up at the time of ibrutinib response, stayed stable in sustained remission, and later dropped back toward its baseline level at progression. Baseline-level clonality went beyond age-matched healthy donors and moved in step with circulating CD8+ T-cell counts.

Investigators sought sequencing depths of between 1 in 200,000 and 1 in 1 million T cells. Libraries were prepared by immunoSEQ multiplex PCR; TCRdb keeps only in-frame clonotypes and omits some of them. The top ten hold around 30% of the sample, which has around 97,000 clones, almost 80% seen once. This clone was counted once. The antigen remains unidentified. The sample was PBMCs, taken after 12 months of ibrutinib treatment. This sequence was found in a human donor with chronic lymphocytic leukemia.

CDR3: CAISEPDRGNEQFF. The CDR3 DNA follows: TGTGCCATCAGTGAACCCGACAGGGGCAATGAGCAGTTCTTC. This chain uses TRBV10-3 with TRBJ2-1; TRBD1 aligns across 8 bases. CDR3 length: 14 amino acids. Germline V gene data show CDR1 as ENHRY and CDR2 as SYGVKD. The V gene end was trimmed by 3 bases and the J gene end by 6 bases; junction bases not matched to a gene: 4.